The 10 T cell receptor beta chains below were found in one sample sequenced in a study of blood T cells in healthy people across ages. Primers used in a second PCR of about 6 to 11 cycles were a sample-barcoded 5' primer and a J-beta primer mix. TCRdb ran MiXCR on the 5' RACE reads and lists one entry per CDR3 protein. Of 1.4 million to 1.5 million distinct CDR3 sequences in the sample, approximately 40% were seen once. The sample was blood. All receptors derive from a woman under 30 in good health.

The gene calls are TRBV5-1 and TRBJ2-1; TRBD2 aligns across 11 bases. The V gene's germline CDR1 is SGHRS and CDR2 YFSETQ. CDR3 length equals 17 residues. V lost 4 bases, J lost 7 bases, and 13 bases stayed unmatched. The DNA for the CDR3 is TGCGCCAGCAGCCCGGAGGGACTAGCGGAGGGTTTGAATGAGCAGTTCTTC. Protein: CASSPEGLAEGLNEQFF.

This clonotype came up a few times. The V and J genes are TRBV9 and TRBJ1-6, with a tentative D call TRBD1 (5 bases). V was trimmed by 2 bases and J by 2 bases, leaving 8 bases between them. Germline lookup yields CDR1 SGDLS and CDR2 YYNGEE. CDR3 length: 15 amino acids. CDR3 sequence (DNA): TGTGCCAGCAGCGTGGACACGGCCTATAATTCACCCCTCCACTTT. This codes for CASSVDTAYNSPLHF. Supplemented by reference TRBV9 and TRBJ1-6, the full variable domain reads DSGVTQTPKHLITATGQRVTLRCSPRSGDLSVYWYQQSLDQGLQFLIQYYNGEERAKGNILERFSAQQFPDLHSELNLSSLELGDSALYFCASSVDTAYNSPLHFGNGTRLTVT.

This clonotype showed up many times. The chain employs TRBV4-1 and TRBJ2-7, with a possible D match to TRBD2 (6 bases). The germline V and J ends were trimmed by 0 bases and 4 bases, with 10 bases remaining between them. The germline V gene has CDR1 MGHRA and CDR2 YSYEKL. This CDR3 spans 14 amino acids. CDR3: CASSQEFRGYEQYF. The CDR3 coding sequence is TGCGCCAGCAGCCAAGAATTTCGGGGGTACGAGCAGTACTTC.

The chain has TRBV5-1 and TRBJ1-1, with D uncertain. From germline, CDR1 is SGHRS and CDR2 YFSETQ. V lost 0 bases and J 5 bases, leaving 14 bases between the germline ends. CDR3 length: 15 residues. CDR3 in DNA: TGCGCCAGCAGCTTGGTGGGCGGGGATAATACTGAAGCTTTCTTT. It codes for CASSLVGGDNTEAFF.

The chain joins TRBV4-2 to TRBJ2-7, with a possible D match to TRBD2 (7 bases). This CDR3 contains 16 residues. V lost 1 base and J lost 4, with 17 bases in between. The V gene's germline CDR1 is LGHNA and CDR2 YNFKEQ. Here the CDR3 reads CASSQGGASGRYEQYF. The DNA of the CDR3 is TGTGCCAGCAGCCAAGGGGGGGCTAGCGGTCGATACGAGCAGTACTTC.

This rearrangement joins TRBV5-1 to TRBJ1-4, with D perhaps TRBD1 (6 bases). CDR3 length: 15 amino acids. The germline V gene has CDR1 SGHRS and CDR2 YFSETQ. Trimming cost V 7 bases and J 6 bases, with 19 bases left between them. The CDR3 nucleotides are TGCGCCAGCGGCACTGAGGGACAAATAGATGAAAAACTGTTTTTT. It yields the protein CASGTEGQIDEKLFF.

Written as DNA, the CDR3 is TGTGCCTGGAGTGTCTTCGGTCGGGGGTTAGAAAACGAGCAGTACTTC. This gives the protein CAWSVFGRGLENEQYF. The V and J genes are TRBV30 and TRBJ2-7; possibly TRBD2 for D (6 bases). Germline V gene data show CDR1 as GTSNPN and CDR2 as SVGIG (reference sequence). With 0 bases removed from V and 5 bases from J, the gap between germline ends came to 20 bases. CDR3 length: 16 amino acids. Complete variable domain (other parts from reference TRBV30 and TRBJ2-7): SQTIHQWPATLVQPVGSPLSLECTVEGTSNPNLYWYRQAAGRGLQLLFYSVGIGQISSEVPQNLSASRPQDRQFILSSKKLLLSDSGFYLCAWSVFGRGLENEQYFGPGTRLTVT.

A few counts support this clonotype. In DNA form, the CDR3 reads TGCAGTGCTCCCGGGAGGGATCCCCGCACGCAGTATTTT. The encoded protein is CSAPGRDPRTQYF. V gene TRBV20-1 combines with J gene TRBJ2-3, with TRBD2 matching 8 bases. Per germline, CDR1 DFQATT and CDR2 SNEGSKA (reference sequence). CDR3 size: 13 residues. Unmatched junction bases numbered 10, after V lost 5 bases and J lost 9 bases.

The rearrangement links TRBV12-3 or TRBV12-4 to TRBJ2-1, with TRBD2 identical over 7 bases. The CDR3 extends over 18 amino acids. Germline trimming cut 3 bases from V and 2 bases from J; bases unmatched to any gene: 13. The chain's CDR3 is CASSFSRGSLGTYNEQFF. The CDR3 DNA follows: TGTGCCAGCAGTTTCTCGCGGGGGTCCCTAGGGACCTACAATGAGCAGTTCTTC.

J is TRBJ2-5 and V is TRBV6-1; the match to TRBD2 covers 8 bases. The CDR3 is 17 residues long. Germline loops: CDR1 MNHNS, CDR2 SASEGT. V dropped 3 bases and J dropped 5; count of bases not matched to a gene: 14. The CDR3, as DNA: TGTGCCAGCAGTGAGGGATTTGGCGGGAGGTTAAAGGAGACCCAGTACTTC. Its translation: CASSEGFGGRLKETQYF.